The text below deals with one TCR beta chain. Its cognate antigen is unknown. Measured with immunoSEQ multiplex PCR; TCRdb has only the in-frame clones, and not every one. This table holds 5,500 to 6,500 clones, roughly 85% found once. Time point given: pre-treatment baseline. Blood was drawn before treatment and at week 3 after checkpoint blockade. Disease control meant complete response, partial response or stable disease at 12 weeks. Patients with prior systemic cancer treatment, concomitant immunosuppressants, or other active malignancies were excluded. This record comes from a study of blood T cell dynamics during melanoma immunotherapy. General observations from the study: Unlike progressors, later disease-control patients had W3 repertoires gaining clonality or diversity.

The sequencing here drew on blood, taken from a patient treated with checkpoint blockade. The source is a human donor with melanoma.

The CDR3 coding sequence is TGTGCCAGCAGTGAAGGGATAGCGGGCTACGAGCAGTACTTC. Its translation: CASSEGIAGYEQYF. The chain links TRBV2 to TRBJ2-7, with 7 bases lining up with TRBD2. Germline V lookup: CDR1 SNHLY, CDR2 FYNNEI. The V segment lost 1 base and the J segment 3 bases; nucleotides outside the gene matches: 3. There are 14 residues in the CDR3.